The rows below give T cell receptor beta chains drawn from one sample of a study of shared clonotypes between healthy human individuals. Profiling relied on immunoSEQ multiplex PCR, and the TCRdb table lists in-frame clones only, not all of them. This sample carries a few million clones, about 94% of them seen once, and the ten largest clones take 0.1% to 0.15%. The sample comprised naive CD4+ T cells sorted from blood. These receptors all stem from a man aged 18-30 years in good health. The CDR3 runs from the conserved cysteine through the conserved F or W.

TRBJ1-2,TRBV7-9,CASSLDRGKYGYTF
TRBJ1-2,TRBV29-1,CSGDSSYGYTF
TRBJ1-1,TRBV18,CASSPPEGGRAEAFF
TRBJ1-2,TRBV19,CASSMGGETNYGYTF
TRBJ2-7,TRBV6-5,CASSYNRNYEQYF
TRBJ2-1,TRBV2,CASRRGYPVSYNEQFF
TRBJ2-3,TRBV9,CASSVRTASTDTQYF
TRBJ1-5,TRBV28,CASSLGQGDQPQHF
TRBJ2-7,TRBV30,CAWTPTGPSYEQYF
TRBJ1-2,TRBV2,CASRDTGGLHGYTF
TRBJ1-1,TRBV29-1,CSTNRGTEAFF
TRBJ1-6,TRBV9,CASSVGTRGDSPLHF
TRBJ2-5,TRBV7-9,CASSPGGHETQYF
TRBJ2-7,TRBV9,CASGTQLYEQYF
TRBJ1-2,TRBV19,CASIPDRGRHYGYTF
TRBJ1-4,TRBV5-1,CASSLDTGDEKLFF